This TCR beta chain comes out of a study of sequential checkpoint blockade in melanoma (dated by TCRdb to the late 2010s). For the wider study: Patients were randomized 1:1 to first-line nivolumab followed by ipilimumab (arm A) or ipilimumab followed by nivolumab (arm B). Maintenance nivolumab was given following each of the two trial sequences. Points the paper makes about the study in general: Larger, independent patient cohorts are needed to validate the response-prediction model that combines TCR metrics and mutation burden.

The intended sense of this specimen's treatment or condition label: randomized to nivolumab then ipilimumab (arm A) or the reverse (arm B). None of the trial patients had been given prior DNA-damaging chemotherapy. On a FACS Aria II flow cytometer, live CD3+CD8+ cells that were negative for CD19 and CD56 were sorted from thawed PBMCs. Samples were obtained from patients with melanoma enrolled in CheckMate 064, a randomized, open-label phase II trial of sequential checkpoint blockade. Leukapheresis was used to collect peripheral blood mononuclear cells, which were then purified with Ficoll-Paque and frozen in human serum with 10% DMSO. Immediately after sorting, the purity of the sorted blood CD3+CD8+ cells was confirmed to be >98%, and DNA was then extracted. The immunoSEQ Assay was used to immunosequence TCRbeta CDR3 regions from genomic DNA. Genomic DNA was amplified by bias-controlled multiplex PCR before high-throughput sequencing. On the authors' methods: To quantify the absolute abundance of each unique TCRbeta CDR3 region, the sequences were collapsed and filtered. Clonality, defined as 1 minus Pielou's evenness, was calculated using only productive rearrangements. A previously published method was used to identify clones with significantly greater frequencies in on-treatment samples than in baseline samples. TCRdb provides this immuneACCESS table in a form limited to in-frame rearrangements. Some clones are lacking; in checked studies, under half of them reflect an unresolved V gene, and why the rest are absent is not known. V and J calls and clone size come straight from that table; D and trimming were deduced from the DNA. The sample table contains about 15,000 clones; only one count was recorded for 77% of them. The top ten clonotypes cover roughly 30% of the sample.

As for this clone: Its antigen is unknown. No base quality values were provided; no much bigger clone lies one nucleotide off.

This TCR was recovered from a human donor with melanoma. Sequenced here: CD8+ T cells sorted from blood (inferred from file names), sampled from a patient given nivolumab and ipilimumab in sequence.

The sequenced DNA is TGTGCCAGCAGCCCAGGAACGCCGTGGATCGGCACAGATACGCAGTATTTT. It encodes CASSPGTPWIGTDTQYF. The chain uses TRBV5-6 and TRBJ2-3, with the identity of the D gene unclear. The germline V gene supplies CDR1 SGHDT and CDR2 YYEEEE. V loses 4 bases of germline sequence and J loses 1 base, and the interval between the two ends is 19 bases. From the cysteine through the phenylalanine, the CDR3 covers 17 amino acids. Only the CDR3 DNA is retained, 51 bases long and in frame from the first base.